A selection of T cell receptor beta chains follows, all from one sample in a study of CXCR3-negative and CXCR3-positive naive CD8 T cells. After re-calling the 5' RACE reads, TCRdb lists one entry per CDR3 protein, DNA absent. There are about 40,000 distinct CDR3 sequences in the sample, with more than 7.5% held by the top ten. Source material: memory CD8+ T cells from blood. These receptors all come from a human donor in good health. Some clones in this sample may be carry-over from other donors' samples. The CDR3 runs from the conserved cysteine through the conserved F or W. Clone size, where shown, is once, few, many, or a class for clones that have expanded.

CDR3aa: CASSYGWPEVGTGELFF
j_gene: TRBJ2-2
v_gene: TRBV6-5
abundance: .

CDR3aa: CSVVWTEDNEQFF
j_gene: TRBJ2-1
v_gene: TRBV29-1
abundance: .

CDR3aa: CASSVASGGTEAFF
j_gene: TRBJ1-1
v_gene: TRBV19
abundance: .

CDR3aa: CASSPTPGGGYTF
j_gene: TRBJ1-2
v_gene: TRBV7-2
abundance: .

CDR3aa: CASSPILTGTSSDIQYF
j_gene: TRBJ2-4
v_gene: TRBV28
abundance: .

CDR3aa: CASRRLPGTVGGDGYTF
j_gene: TRBJ1-2
v_gene: TRBV3-1
abundance: .

CDR3aa: CSARDLDTAYEQYF
j_gene: TRBJ2-7
v_gene: TRBV20-1
abundance: .

CDR3aa: CASSKGEGWYSNQPQHF
j_gene: TRBJ1-5
v_gene: TRBV21-1
abundance: .

CDR3aa: CASSFGGGTDTQYF
j_gene: TRBJ2-3
v_gene: TRBV7-6
abundance: .

CDR3aa: CASLDLVSPYEQYF
j_gene: TRBJ2-7
v_gene: TRBV6-2/TRBV6-3
abundance: .

CDR3aa: CASSQEGGSGEQYF
j_gene: TRBJ2-7
v_gene: TRBV4-3
abundance: .

CDR3aa: CSAHISGVNEQFF
j_gene: TRBJ2-1
v_gene: TRBV20-1
abundance: .

CDR3aa: CASSFTGQGIYEQYF
j_gene: TRBJ2-7
v_gene: TRBV27
abundance: .

CDR3aa: CASSQGTSGIVFEQFF
j_gene: TRBJ2-1
v_gene: TRBV3-1
abundance: .

CDR3aa: CASSEVRAEAFF
j_gene: TRBJ1-1
v_gene: TRBV2
abundance: .

CDR3aa: CASSQTESYGYTF
j_gene: TRBJ1-2
v_gene: TRBV23-1
abundance: .

CDR3aa: CASSPGTDTGELFF
j_gene: TRBJ2-2
v_gene: TRBV28
abundance: .

CDR3aa: CASRRRTQPQHF
j_gene: TRBJ1-5
v_gene: TRBV28
abundance: .

CDR3aa: CASTSQYEQYF
j_gene: TRBJ2-7
v_gene: TRBV7-9
abundance: .

CDR3aa: CASSSTPSSYNEQFF
j_gene: TRBJ2-1
v_gene: TRBV7-3
abundance: .

CDR3aa: CASSKEPASSYNSPLHF
j_gene: TRBJ1-6
v_gene: TRBV21-1
abundance: .

CDR3aa: CASSPGLAGERELFF
j_gene: TRBJ2-2
v_gene: TRBV5-4
abundance: .

CDR3aa: CASSITSVEQFF
j_gene: TRBJ2-1
v_gene: TRBV28
abundance: .

CDR3aa: CSALYTTQDRGPTDTQYF
j_gene: TRBJ2-3
v_gene: TRBV20-1
abundance: .

CDR3aa: CASSPVGQGSYEQYF
j_gene: TRBJ2-7
v_gene: TRBV7-2
abundance: .

CDR3aa: CASSRVLLTDEQFF
j_gene: TRBJ2-1
v_gene: TRBV4-2
abundance: .

CDR3aa: CSGTRGLNEQYF
j_gene: TRBJ2-7
v_gene: TRBV29-1
abundance: .

CDR3aa: CASSSSDGVEAFF
j_gene: TRBJ1-1
v_gene: TRBV7-6
abundance: .

CDR3aa: CASSLAGAQETQYF
j_gene: TRBJ2-5
v_gene: TRBV7-2
abundance: .

CDR3aa: CASSYSQDGFGEQYF
j_gene: TRBJ2-7
v_gene: TRBV6-5
abundance: .

CDR3aa: CASSVGDVEAFF
j_gene: TRBJ1-1
v_gene: TRBV2
abundance: .

CDR3aa: CSTSGQGDGNEQFF
j_gene: TRBJ2-1
v_gene: TRBV29-1
abundance: .

CDR3aa: CASSTRDRGSTEAFF
j_gene: TRBJ1-1
v_gene: TRBV12-3/TRBV12-4
abundance: .

CDR3aa: CASSYQVNTEAFF
j_gene: TRBJ1-1
v_gene: TRBV25-1
abundance: .

CDR3aa: CSARDTPGARSYEQYF
j_gene: TRBJ2-7
v_gene: TRBV20-1
abundance: .

CDR3aa: CASSPLGGYGYTF
j_gene: TRBJ1-2
v_gene: TRBV7-3
abundance: medium-sized

CDR3aa: CASSDKKNTEAFF
j_gene: TRBJ1-1
v_gene: TRBV9
abundance: medium-sized

CDR3aa: CSADPGRSSYNEQFF
j_gene: TRBJ2-1
v_gene: TRBV20-1
abundance: .